The entry below describes one T cell receptor (beta chain). This specimen comes from a study of blood T cell repertoires in COVID-19. Study summary: Acute-phase and convalescent COVID-19 samples originated in the United States, Italy and Spain.

CDR1 and CDR2 (germline): SGDLS, YYNGEE. V was pared by 4 bases and J by 4 bases, with 9 bases between. This CDR3 has 12 amino acids. Authors' data handling: Estimation of nucleated cell counts was performed using reference gene primer amplification. This table comes from immunoSEQ multiplex PCR, and its TCRdb copy is limited to in-frame clones, with some not included. V, J and clone size are those of that table, while D and trimming were read from the DNA. The top ten clones hold over 3.5% of a sample with around 200,000 clones, approximately 87% of them seen once. The sample taken for sequencing was peripheral blood. The V and J genes are TRBV9 and TRBJ2-7; possible D gene TRBD2, 5 bases. This TCR derives from a man aged 18 to 30 with active or convalescent COVID-19. The CDR3 reads CASSSRGYEQYF. CDR3 sequence (DNA): TGTGCCAGCAGCTCCCGGGGTTACGAGCAGTACTTC.